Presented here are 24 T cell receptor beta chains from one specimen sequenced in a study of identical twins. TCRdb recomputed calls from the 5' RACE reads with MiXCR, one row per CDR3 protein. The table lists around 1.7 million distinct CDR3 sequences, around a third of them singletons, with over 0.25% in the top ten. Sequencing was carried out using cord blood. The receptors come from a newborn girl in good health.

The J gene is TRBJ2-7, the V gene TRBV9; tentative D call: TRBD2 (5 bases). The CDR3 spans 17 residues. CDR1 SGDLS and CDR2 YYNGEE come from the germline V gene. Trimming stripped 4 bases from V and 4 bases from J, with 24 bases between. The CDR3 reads CASSLSRPGKGAYEQYF. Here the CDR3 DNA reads TGTGCCAGCAGCCTTTCGCGGCCCGGGAAGGGCGCATACGAGCAGTACTTC.

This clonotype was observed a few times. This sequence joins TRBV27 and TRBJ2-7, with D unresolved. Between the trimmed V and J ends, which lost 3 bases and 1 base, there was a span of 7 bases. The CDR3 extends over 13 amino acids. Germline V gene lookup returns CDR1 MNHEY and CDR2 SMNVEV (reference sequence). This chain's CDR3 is CASSFSQSYEQYF. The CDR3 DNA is TGTGCCAGCAGTTTCTCTCAGTCCTACGAGCAGTACTTC.

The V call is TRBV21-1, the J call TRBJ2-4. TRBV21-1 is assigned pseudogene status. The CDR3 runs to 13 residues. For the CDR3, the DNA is TGTGCCAGCAGCAAATTGAGCCAAAACATTCAGTACTTC. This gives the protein CASSKLSQNIQYF.

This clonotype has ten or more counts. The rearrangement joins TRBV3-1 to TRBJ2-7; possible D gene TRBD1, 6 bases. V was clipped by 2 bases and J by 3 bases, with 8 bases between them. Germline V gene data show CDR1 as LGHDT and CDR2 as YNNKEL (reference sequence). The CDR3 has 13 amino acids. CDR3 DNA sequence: TGTGCCAGCAGCCAAAAGGGGGTCTACGAGCAGTACTTC. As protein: CASSQKGVYEQYF.

CDR3 nucleotides: TGCAGTGCTAGTACGCAGTATTTT. It yields the protein CSASTQYF. The chain carries TRBV20-1 and TRBJ2-3, with unresolved D. Trimming took 3 bases from V and 8 from J, leaving 0 bases between them. Germline V gene sequence: CDR1 DFQATT, CDR2 SNEGSKA (reference sequence). This CDR3 has 8 amino acids.

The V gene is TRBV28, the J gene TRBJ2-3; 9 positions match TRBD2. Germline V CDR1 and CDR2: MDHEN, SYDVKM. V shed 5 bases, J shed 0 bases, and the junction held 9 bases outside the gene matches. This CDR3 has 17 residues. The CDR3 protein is CASSPPSGLASTDTQYF. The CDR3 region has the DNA TGTGCCAGCAGTCCCCCCTCGGGACTAGCCAGCACAGATACGCAGTATTTT.

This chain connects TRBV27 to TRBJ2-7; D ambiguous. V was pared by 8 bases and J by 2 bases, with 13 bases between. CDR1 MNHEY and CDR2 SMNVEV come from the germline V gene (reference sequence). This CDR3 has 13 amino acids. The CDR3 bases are TGTGCCAGCTGCAAAGGTCCCCCCTACGAGCAGTACTTC. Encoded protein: CASCKGPPYEQYF.

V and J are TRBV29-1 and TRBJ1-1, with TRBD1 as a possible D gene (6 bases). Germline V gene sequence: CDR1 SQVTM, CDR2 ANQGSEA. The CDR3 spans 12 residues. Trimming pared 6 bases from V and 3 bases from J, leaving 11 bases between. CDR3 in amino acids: CSVQGIYTEAFF. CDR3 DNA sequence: TGCAGCGTACAGGGTATTTACACTGAAGCTTTCTTT.

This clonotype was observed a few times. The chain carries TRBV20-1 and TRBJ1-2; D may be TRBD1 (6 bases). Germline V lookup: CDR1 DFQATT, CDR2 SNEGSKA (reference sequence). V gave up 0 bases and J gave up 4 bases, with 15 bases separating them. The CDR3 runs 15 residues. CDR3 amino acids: CSARDSYRATYGYTF. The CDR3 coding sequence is TGCAGTGCTAGAGACTCATACAGGGCTACCTATGGCTACACCTTC.

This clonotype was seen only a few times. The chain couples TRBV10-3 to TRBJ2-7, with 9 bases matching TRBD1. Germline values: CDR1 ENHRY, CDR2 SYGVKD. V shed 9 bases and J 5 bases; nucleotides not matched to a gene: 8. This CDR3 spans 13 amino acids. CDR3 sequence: CAMSPGTGNEQYF. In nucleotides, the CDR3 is TGTGCCATGAGTCCCGGGACAGGGAACGAGCAGTACTTC.

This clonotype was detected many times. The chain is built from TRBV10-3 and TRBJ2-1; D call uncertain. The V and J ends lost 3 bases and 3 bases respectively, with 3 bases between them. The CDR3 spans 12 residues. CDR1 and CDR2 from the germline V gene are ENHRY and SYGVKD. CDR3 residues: CAISDNYNEQFF. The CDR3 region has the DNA TGTGCCATCAGTGACAACTACAATGAGCAGTTCTTC.

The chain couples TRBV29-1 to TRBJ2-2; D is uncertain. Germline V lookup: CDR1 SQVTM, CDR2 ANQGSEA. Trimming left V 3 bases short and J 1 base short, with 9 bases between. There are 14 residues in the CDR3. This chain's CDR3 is CSVDIQGNTGELFF. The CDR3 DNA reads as TGCAGCGTTGACATCCAAGGGAACACCGGGGAGCTGTTTTTT.

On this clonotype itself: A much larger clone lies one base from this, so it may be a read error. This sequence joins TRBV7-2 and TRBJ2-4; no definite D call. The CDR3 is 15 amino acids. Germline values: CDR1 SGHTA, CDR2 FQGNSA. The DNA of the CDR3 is TGTGCCGGCAGCTTAACCCCGTTAGCCAAAAACATTCAGTACTTC. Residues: CAGSLTPLAKNIQYF. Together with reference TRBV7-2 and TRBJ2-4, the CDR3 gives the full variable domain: GAGVSQSPSNKVTEKGKDVELRCDPISGHTALYWYRQSLGQGLEFLIYFQGNSAPDKSGLPSDRFSAERTGGSVSTLTIQRTQQEDSAVYLCAGSLTPLAKNIQYFGAGTRLSVL.

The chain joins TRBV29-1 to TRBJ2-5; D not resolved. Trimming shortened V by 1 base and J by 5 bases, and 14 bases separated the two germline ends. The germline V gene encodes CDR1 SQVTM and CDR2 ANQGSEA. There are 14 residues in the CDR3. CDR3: CSVEVPSLGETQYF. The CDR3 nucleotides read TGCAGCGTTGAAGTGCCCAGCTTGGGGGAGACCCAGTACTTC. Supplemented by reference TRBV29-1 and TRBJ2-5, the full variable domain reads SAVISQKPSRDICQRGTSLTIQCQVDSQVTMMFWYRQQPGQSLTLIATANQGSEATYESGFVIDKFPISRPNLTFSTLTVSNMSPEDSSIYLCSVEVPSLGETQYFGPGTRLLVL.

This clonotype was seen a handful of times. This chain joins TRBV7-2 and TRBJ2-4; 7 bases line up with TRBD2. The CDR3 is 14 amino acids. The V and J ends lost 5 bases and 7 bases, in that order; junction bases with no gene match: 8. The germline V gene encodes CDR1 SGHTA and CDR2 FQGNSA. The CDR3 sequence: CASSLRTRNNIQYF. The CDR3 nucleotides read TGTGCCAGCAGCCTCCGGACTAGAAATAACATTCAGTACTTC.

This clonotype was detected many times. CDR3 in amino acids: CASSSPGTRNIQYF. Here the CDR3 DNA reads TGTGCCAGCAGCTCCCCCGGGACTAGAAACATTCAGTACTTC. This sequence joins TRBV4-2 and TRBJ2-4; 8 positions match TRBD2. This CDR3 has 14 residues. Germline CDR1 reads LGHNA; CDR2 reads YNFKEQ. V shed 5 bases and J 6 bases; nucleotides not matched to a gene: 6.

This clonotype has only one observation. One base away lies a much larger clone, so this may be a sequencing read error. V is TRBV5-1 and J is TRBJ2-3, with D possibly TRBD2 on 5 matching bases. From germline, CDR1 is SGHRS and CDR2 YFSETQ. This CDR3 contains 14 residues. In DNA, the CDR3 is TGCGCCAGCAGCTTACACGGAGGCACAGATACGCGGTATTTT. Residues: CASSLHGGTDTRYF.

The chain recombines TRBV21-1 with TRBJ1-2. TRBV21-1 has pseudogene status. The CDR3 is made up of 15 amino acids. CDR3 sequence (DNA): TGTGCCAGCAGCAAAGTTACCAGACAAAACTATGGCTACACCTTC. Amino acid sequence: CASSKVTRQNYGYTF.

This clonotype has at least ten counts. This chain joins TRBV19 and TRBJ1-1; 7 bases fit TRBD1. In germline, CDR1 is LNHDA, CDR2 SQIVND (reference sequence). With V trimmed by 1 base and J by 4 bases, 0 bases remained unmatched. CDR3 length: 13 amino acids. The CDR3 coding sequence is TGTGCCAGTAGTATAGCAGGGGGCACTGAAGCTTTCTTT. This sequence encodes CASSIAGGTEAFF.

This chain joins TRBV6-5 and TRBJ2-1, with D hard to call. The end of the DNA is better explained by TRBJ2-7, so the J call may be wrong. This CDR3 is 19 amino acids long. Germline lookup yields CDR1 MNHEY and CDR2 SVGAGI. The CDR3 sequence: CASSYSPWSGQATYNEQYF. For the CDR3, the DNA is TGTGCCAGCAGTTACTCGCCCTGGTCCGGCCAGGCCACCTACAATGAGCAGTACTTC.

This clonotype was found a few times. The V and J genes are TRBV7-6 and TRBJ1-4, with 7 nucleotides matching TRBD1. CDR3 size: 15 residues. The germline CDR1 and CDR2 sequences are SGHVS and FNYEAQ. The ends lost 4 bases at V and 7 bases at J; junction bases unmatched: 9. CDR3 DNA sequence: TGTGCCAGCAGCTCCCTTACAGGGGTTGGTGAAAAACTGTTTTTT. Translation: CASSSLTGVGEKLFF.

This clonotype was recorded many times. The CDR3 DNA sequence: TGTGCCAGCAGCCTTCAGGGCTATGAGCAGTTCTTC. Translation gives CASSLQGYEQFF. This chain uses TRBV11-2 with TRBJ2-1; D is perhaps TRBD1 (5 bases). Germline CDR1 is SGHAT and CDR2 is FQNNGV. CDR3 length: 12 residues. V was clipped by 5 bases and J by 8 bases, with 10 bases between them.

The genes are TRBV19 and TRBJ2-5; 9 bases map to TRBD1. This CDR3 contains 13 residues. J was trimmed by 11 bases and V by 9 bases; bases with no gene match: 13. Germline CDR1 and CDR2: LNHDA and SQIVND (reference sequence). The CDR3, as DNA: TGTGCCAGCCGGGACAGGGTGCTAGGTGAGCAGTACTTC. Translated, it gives CASRDRVLGEQYF.

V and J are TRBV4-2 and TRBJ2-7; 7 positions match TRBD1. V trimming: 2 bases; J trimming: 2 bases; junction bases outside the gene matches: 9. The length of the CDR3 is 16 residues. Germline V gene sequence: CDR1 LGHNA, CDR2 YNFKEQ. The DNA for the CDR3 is TGTGCCAGCAGCCAACCCTGGACAGGACTGACCTACGAGCAGTACTTC. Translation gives CASSQPWTGLTYEQYF.